The 28 T cell receptor beta chains reported below all come from one sample, sequenced in a study of cytomegalovirus exposure and HLA in healthy donors. The PCR ran on 60 Vbeta and 13 Jbeta primers. Sequencing was performed with immunoSEQ multiplex PCR; in TCRdb, only in-frame clones are kept and a portion is missing. This sample has about 38,000 clones, with about 66% found just once. Sequences were obtained from PBMCs. The receptors were sampled from a man between 45 and 60 years old in good health and CMV-seropositive.

CDR3 in amino acids: CAISEEPGQGANNEQFF. The CDR3 DNA follows: TGTGCCATCAGTGAAGAACCGGGACAGGGGGCGAATAATGAGCAGTTCTTC. The chain carries TRBV10-3 and TRBJ2-1; 12 nucleotides agree with TRBD1. Germline V gene lookup returns CDR1 ENHRY and CDR2 SYGVKD. The CDR3 runs 17 residues. V lost 3 bases and J lost 7; bases outside the gene matches: 10.

The J gene is TRBJ2-2, the V gene TRBV10-3; D remains unclear. The V end was cut by 4 bases, the J end by 1 base, with 10 bases between. The germline CDR1 and CDR2 sequences are ENHRY and SYGVKD. The CDR3 runs to 15 residues. CDR3 region: CAISGSQLNTGELFF. CDR3 in DNA: TGTGCCATCAGTGGTTCGCAGTTGAACACCGGGGAGCTGTTTTTT.

The chain uses TRBV5-6 and TRBJ2-2; TRBD1 is a possible D gene (6 bases). CDR3 size: 13 residues. Trimming removed 10 bases from V and 3 bases from J, with 13 bases in between. Germline V gives CDR1 SGHDT, CDR2 YYEEEE. In nucleotides, the CDR3 is TGTGCCGTCTCAAGGGGGTACACCGGGGAGCTGTTTTTT. Amino acid sequence: CAVSRGYTGELFF.

The CDR3 bases are TGCGCCAGCAGCTTGGGCTCGCAGGGGGCCGATGAGCAGTTCTTC. This gives the protein CASSLGSQGADEQFF. V is TRBV5-1 and J is TRBJ2-1; TRBD1 matches at 8 bases. Trimming at V came to 0 bases and at J to 8 bases, leaving 7 bases not matched to a gene. CDR1 is SGHRS and CDR2 is YFSETQ in the germline V gene. The CDR3 has 15 residues. The whole variable domain, filled in from reference TRBV5-1 and TRBJ2-1, reads KAGVTQTPRYLIKTRGQQVTLSCSPISGHRSVSWYQQTPGQGLQFLFEYFSETQRNKGNFPGRFSGRQFSNSRSEMNVSTLELGDSALYLCASSLGSQGADEQFFGPGTRLTVL.

V gene TRBV7-9 combines with J gene TRBJ2-3; 7 nucleotides line up with TRBD1. CDR3 size: 15 residues. The germline V gene encodes CDR1 SEHNR and CDR2 FQNEAQ (reference sequence). The J segment lost 2 bases and the V segment lost 4 bases, leaving 6 bases of the junction unmatched. The DNA for the CDR3 is TGTGCCAGCAGCTCAGACAGGGTCTTCACAGATACGCAGTATTTT. This encodes CASSSDRVFTDTQYF.

This chain links TRBV27 with TRBJ1-2; weak D call: TRBD1 (5 bases). Trimming shortened V by 3 bases and J by 4 bases, and 15 bases separated the two germline ends. The CDR3 totals 15 residues. Germline V lookup: CDR1 MNHEY, CDR2 SMNVEV (reference sequence). In DNA form, the CDR3 reads TGTGCCAGCAGTTTTTTGCCCGCGGGGCTCTATGGCTACACCTTC. Its translation is CASSFLPAGLYGYTF.

This clone was seen repeatedly, ten times or more. The chain employs TRBV6-5 and TRBJ2-7, with a possible D match to TRBD2 (7 bases). The CDR3 totals 16 residues. Germline V gene data show CDR1 as MNHEY and CDR2 as SVGAGI. The V end was cut by 4 bases, the J end by 7 bases, with 23 bases between. The CDR3 DNA reads TGTGCCAGCAGTTCCAGGACGGGGGCGGGGGCCTGGGAGCAGTACTTC. Translated: CASSSRTGAGAWEQYF.

In this sample, this clone turned up a few times. The rearrangement uses TRBV2 and TRBJ2-3, with D perhaps TRBD1 (6 bases). This CDR3 has 13 amino acids. Germline CDR1 SNHLY, CDR2 FYNNEI. V was cut by 6 bases and J by 0 bases, with 7 bases left in between. CDR3 sequence reads: CASRGTSTDTQYF. CDR3 coding DNA: TGTGCCAGCAGGGGGACAAGCACAGATACGCAGTATTTT. Full variable domain (rest looked up from reference TRBV2 and TRBJ2-3): EPEVTQTPSHQVTQMGQEVILRCVPISNHLYFYWYRQILGQKVEFLVSFYNNEISEKSEIFDDQFSVERPDGSNFTLKIRSTKLEDSAMYFCASRGTSTDTQYFGPGTRLTVL.

This clone was counted between two and nine times. The gene calls are TRBV7-2 and TRBJ1-5, with no clear D. Trimming left V 6 bases short and J 5 bases short, with 11 bases between. This CDR3 comprises 13 residues. CDR1 SGHTA and CDR2 FQGNSA come from the germline V gene. CDR3 in DNA: TGTGCCAGCAGTGGTAACGGAGATCAGCCCCAGCATTTT. Translating it yields CASSGNGDQPQHF.

The rearrangement joins TRBV28 to TRBJ1-6; 7 bases are shared with TRBD1. After removal of 6 bases from V and 5 bases from J, the junction contained 4 bases not matched to a gene. This CDR3 comprises 14 residues. The germline V gene has CDR1 MDHEN and CDR2 SYDVKM. CDR3 sequence reads: CASRPDRDNSPLHF. CDR3 nucleotides: TGTGCCAGCAGGCCCGACAGGGATAATTCACCCCTCCACTTT.

The chain is built from TRBV6-5 and TRBJ2-7; the D gene is possibly TRBD1 (5 bases). CDR1 and CDR2 (germline): MNHEY, SVGAGI. The CDR3 is 13 amino acids. Trimming cost V 2 bases and J 3 bases, with 8 bases left between them. The CDR3 spells CASSYPDSYEQYF. CDR3 nucleotides: TGTGCCAGCAGTTACCCCGACAGCTACGAGCAGTACTTC.

This clone was seen just once. The rearrangement joins TRBV19 to TRBJ1-1; D ambiguous. The CDR3 spans 13 residues. Between the trimmed V and J ends, which lost 5 bases and 2 bases, there was a span of 9 bases. The germline V gene has CDR1 LNHDA and CDR2 SQIVND (reference sequence). Written as DNA, the CDR3 is TGTGCCAGTAGTCGGGCGGGTAACACTGAAGCTTTCTTT. Amino acid sequence: CASSRAGNTEAFF.

V gene TRBV5-4 combines with J gene TRBJ1-2; TRBD1 aligns across 7 bases. Germline CDR1 SGHNT, CDR2 YYREEE (reference sequence). Germline trimming cut 0 bases from V and 8 bases from J; bases unmatched to any gene: 4. The CDR3 extends over 13 amino acids. Here the CDR3 DNA reads TGTGCCAGCAGCTTGGAGGGGGCGCGGGGCTACACCTTC. Translating it yields CASSLEGARGYTF. The whole variable domain, remainder taken from reference TRBV5-4 and TRBJ1-2, is ETGVTQSPTHLIKTRGQQVTLRCSSQSGHNTVSWYQQALGQGPQFIFQYYREEENGRGNFPPRFSGLQFPNYSSELNVNALELDDSALYLCASSLEGARGYTFGSGTRLTVV.

This clone showed up just a few times. CDR3 region: CASSRGLGTDTQYF. Here the CDR3 DNA reads TGTGCCAGCAGCCGAGGACTAGGCACAGATACGCAGTATTTT. The chain recombines TRBV4-2 with TRBJ2-3; 7 positions agree with TRBD2. The CDR3 runs to 14 residues. Germline CDR1 reads LGHNA; CDR2 reads YNFKEQ. J gave up 1 base and V 4 bases, and 2 bases lay outside the gene matches.

The rearrangement links TRBV7-2 to TRBJ2-7; maybe TRBD1 (5 bases). Trimming took off 2 bases at V and 1 base at J, with 12 bases between the two ends. Germline V gives CDR1 SGHTA, CDR2 FQGNSA. CDR3 size: 15 residues. The DNA for the CDR3 is TGTGCCAGCAGCTTAATGCAGGGCGAGTCCTACGAGCAGTACTTC. It translates to CASSLMQGESYEQYF.

The chain has TRBV4-1 and TRBJ1-2, with a weak D call TRBD1 (5 bases). V was shortened by 1 base and J by 6 bases, with 12 bases between the two germline ends. The germline CDR1 and CDR2 sequences are MGHRA and YSYEKL. This CDR3 has 14 amino acids. The CDR3: CASSQGGREHGYTF. In nucleotides, the CDR3 is TGCGCCAGCAGCCAAGGGGGCAGGGAACATGGCTACACCTTC.

A remark on this clone: At one end, the junction sequence differs from germline, possibly due to a read error. The rearrangement joins TRBV15 to TRBJ1-1; TRBD1 matches at 8 bases. This CDR3 has 12 residues. Germline CDR1 is LNHNV and CDR2 is YYDKDF (reference sequence). This CDR3 reads CATSRADREKRW. CDR3 DNA sequence: TGTGCCACCAGCAGAGCGGACAGGGAAAAGAGGTGG.

V and J are TRBV2 and TRBJ1-2; 7 nucleotides align to TRBD1. The V and J ends lost 7 bases and 4 bases, in that order; junction bases with no gene match: 15. CDR3 length: 16 amino acids. The germline V gene has CDR1 SNHLY and CDR2 FYNNEI. Here the CDR3 reads CASNNPGPGGTYGYTF. CDR3 DNA: TGTGCCAGCAATAACCCGGGACCAGGGGGGACCTATGGCTACACCTTC.

The V and J genes are TRBV27 and TRBJ1-2; D might be TRBD1 (6 bases). V dropped 2 bases and J dropped 4 bases, with 11 bases sitting between them. Germline V CDR1 and CDR2: MNHEY, SMNVEV (reference sequence). CDR3 length: 14 amino acids. The CDR3: CASSLNGGGYGYTF. The CDR3 nucleotides are TGTGCCAGCAGTTTAAATGGGGGCGGCTATGGCTACACCTTC.

The V call is TRBV10-3, the J call TRBJ1-5; a weak D match, TRBD1 (6 bases). The germline CDR1 and CDR2 sequences are ENHRY and SYGVKD. The V end lost 3 bases, the J end lost 5 bases, and 11 bases lay between the germline ends. The CDR3 runs 14 residues. CDR3 DNA: TGTGCCATCAGTGAAAGACAGGTCGATCAGCCCCAGCATTTT. It encodes CAISERQVDQPQHF.

The table lists this clone with a few counts. The chain has TRBV5-8 and TRBJ1-4; D is possibly TRBD1 (5 bases). Looked up from germline, CDR1 is SGHTS and CDR2 is YDEGEE. V lost 1 base, J lost 1 base, and 5 bases lay in between. The length of the CDR3 is 14 residues. This CDR3 reads CASSLTGTNEKLFF. The CDR3 DNA sequence: TGTGCCAGCAGCTTGACAGGAACTAATGAAAAACTGTTTTTT. The variable domain in full, with the rest retrieved from reference TRBV5-8 and TRBJ1-4, is EAGVTQSPTHLIKTRGQQATLRCSPISGHTSVYWYQQALGLGLQFLLWYDEGEERNRGNFPPRFSGRQFPNYSSELNVNALELEDSALYLCASSLTGTNEKLFFGSGTQLSVL.

V gene TRBV7-2 combines with J gene TRBJ2-7; 8 bases fit TRBD1. V gave up 2 bases and J gave up 3 bases; unmatched junction bases: 3. CDR3 length: 14 amino acids. CDR1 is SGHTA, CDR2 FQGNSA, per germline. This CDR3 is CASSLSQGGYEQYF. DNA for the CDR3: TGTGCCAGCAGCTTATCACAGGGGGGCTACGAGCAGTACTTC.

The chain couples TRBV19 to TRBJ1-2; 11 bases are a match to TRBD1. The germline CDR1 and CDR2 sequences are LNHDA and SQIVND (reference sequence). CDR3 length equals 14 residues. After removal of 6 bases from V and 3 bases from J, the junction contained 3 bases not matched to a gene. DNA of the CDR3: TGTGCCAGTAGGCGGACAGGGGGCGACTATGGCTACACCTTC. It codes for CASRRTGGDYGYTF.

The chain carries TRBV18 and TRBJ1-2; 7 bases match TRBD1. Trimming removed 10 bases from V and 0 bases from J; junction bases left unmatched: 14. The CDR3 length is 16 residues. Germline loops: CDR1 KGHSH, CDR2 LQKENI. The CDR3 DNA follows: TGTGCCACCTCGACAGGGCTTCTTGAAGCTAACTATGGCTACACCTTC. Protein product: CATSTGLLEANYGYTF.

This chain connects TRBV7-6 to TRBJ2-3, with TRBD1 matching over 9 bases. CDR1 and CDR2 (germline): SGHVS, FNYEAQ. V gave up 5 bases and J gave up 3 bases; unmatched junction bases: 12. The CDR3 loop spans 17 amino acids. As DNA, the CDR3 is TGTGCCAGCAGCCGAAGCGCGACAGGGGGGGAAACAGATACGCAGTATTTT. Translating gives CASSRSATGGETDTQYF.

Only a few counts were recorded for this clone. V usage is TRBV15 and J usage is TRBJ1-1; D remains ambiguous. Trimming removed 0 bases at V and 4 bases at J, with 9 bases between. In germline, CDR1 is LNHNV, CDR2 YYDKDF (reference sequence). This CDR3 contains 14 residues. CDR3 coding DNA: TGTGCCACCAGCAGAGATCGCGGGTCCACTGAAGCTTTCTTT. It specifies CATSRDRGSTEAFF.

The rearrangement links TRBV27 to TRBJ2-7; D is ambiguous. Germline lookup yields CDR1 MNHEY and CDR2 SMNVEV (reference sequence). The germline V and J ends were trimmed by 6 bases and 9 bases, with 12 bases remaining between them. The CDR3 is 11 amino acids. CDR3: CASSSGYAQYF. The CDR3 bases are TGTGCCAGCAGCTCCGGGTATGCGCAGTACTTC.

This clone was counted a single time. The chain joins TRBV29-1 to TRBJ2-3, with 8 bases aligning to TRBD2. Germline V gives CDR1 SQVTM, CDR2 ANQGSEA. This CDR3 comprises 14 residues. The trim removed 6 bases at V and 2 bases at J, leaving 7 bases unmatched. The CDR3, as DNA: TGCAGCGTGTCAGCGGGGGAGCTCACAGATACGCAGTATTTT. Amino acid sequence: CSVSAGELTDTQYF.